These T cell receptor beta chains were read from a single sample in a study. MiXCR, run by TCRdb on the RT-PCR reads, gives a single entry per CDR3 protein. Of 650,000 to 800,000 distinct CDR3 sequences listed, around 14% were seen once; the top ten hold 3.6%. Sequencing was performed on memory CD4+ T cells from blood. The receptors were sampled from a female donor in good health, serving as a healthy control. The CDR3 runs from the conserved cysteine through the conserved F or W. A clone size is listed for some rows: how often the clone was seen (once, few, many), or a class if it is expanded.

V,J,size,CDR3
TRBV5-4,TRBJ2-1,.,CASRWDKVAPDEQFF
TRBV7-2,TRBJ1-6,many,CASSPMRQGSSPLHF
TRBV20-1,TRBJ2-4,.,CSATFSGSDEKNIQYF
TRBV5-1,TRBJ1-1,few,CASSPDTYNTEAFF
TRBV24-1,TRBJ2-1,.,CATSDLKASGLLNNEQFF
TRBV18,TRBJ1-2,few,CASSPDRLYGYTF
TRBV11-2,TRBJ1-1,.,CASSLGSRNTEAFF
TRBV20-1,TRBJ1-1,.,CSAGLEGGMNTEAFF
TRBV29-1,TRBJ1-1,few,CSYEGQGAGTEAFF
TRBV5-1,TRBJ2-1,many,CASSLDTSGSNEQFF
TRBV7-2,TRBJ2-1,few,CASSKRLAGHYNEQFF
TRBV5-1,TRBJ2-1,few,CASNPDSRGGEQFF